These 27 T cell receptor beta chains originate from one sample sequenced in a study of response to subunit inactivated influenza vaccine. TCRdb independently ran MiXCR on the RT-PCR reads; one entry per CDR3 protein. The table has about 480,000 distinct CDR3 sequences, about 25% seen once; the top ten hold around 2%. This specimen consisted of CD4+ T cells sorted from PBMCs, obtained 5 days after vaccination. Receptors originate from a man aged 45-60 years who received an inactivated influenza vaccine.

There are a few counts of this clonotype. The rearrangement links TRBV4-3 to TRBJ2-3; D remains ambiguous. V lost 4 bases and J lost 9, with 17 bases in between. The germline V gene has CDR1 LGHNA and CDR2 YSLEER. The CDR3 covers 14 residues. In DNA, the CDR3 is TGCGCCAGCAGCCGCATGACGGGCCCCTCCACGCAGTATTTT. It encodes CASSRMTGPSTQYF.

This clonotype was recorded only once. The genes are TRBV6-5 and TRBJ1-4; D is unresolved. This CDR3 has 12 residues. CDR1 MNHEY and CDR2 SVGAGI come from the germline V gene. The V end was cut by 5 bases, the J end by 13 bases, with 14 bases between. This chain's CDR3 is CASSTPPGGLFF. In DNA, the CDR3 is TGTGCCAGCAGTACCCCCCCCGGTGGACTGTTTTTT.

The chain recombines TRBV27 with TRBJ1-5; possibly TRBD1 for D (5 bases). V was trimmed by 2 bases and J by 1 base, leaving 12 bases between them. Germline V gives CDR1 MNHEY, CDR2 SMNVEV (reference sequence). CDR3 length: 16 amino acids. The CDR3 region is CASSLKGLPSNQPQHF. The CDR3 DNA reads as TGTGCCAGCAGTTTAAAGGGGCTCCCGAGCAATCAGCCCCAGCATTTT.

This clonotype came up a few times. V and J are TRBV10-1 and TRBJ2-7; possibly TRBD1 or TRBD2 for D (6 bases each). The length of the CDR3 is 14 residues. V gave up 3 bases and J gave up 2 bases, with 11 bases separating them. Germline loops: CDR1 WNHNN, CDR2 SYGVQD (reference sequence). The CDR3 nucleotides read TGCGCCAGCAGTGAAGGGGGGACCCCCTACGAGCAGTACTTC. Translating gives CASSEGGTPYEQYF.

The gene calls are TRBV10-3 and TRBJ2-3; no firm D call. The CDR3 has 15 residues. V was trimmed by 0 bases and J by 0 bases, leaving 7 bases between them. Per the germline V gene, CDR1 is ENHRY and CDR2 is SYGVKD. CDR3 region: CAISESGPSTDTQYF. The DNA of the CDR3 is TGTGCCATCAGTGAGTCCGGGCCCAGCACAGATACGCAGTATTTT.

Points on this clonotype: An end of the junction does not agree with germline; a read error may underlie this. The rearrangement joins TRBV10-3 to TRBJ2-7; unclear D gene. The CDR3 loop spans 16 amino acids. Germline-derived CDR1 and CDR2 are ENHRY and SYGVKD. CDR3 nucleotides: TGTGCCATCAGTGAGTTCGACTTACGAAGAGCCTACGAGCGGTACTTC. Translated: CAISEFDLRRAYERYF.

This clonotype was detected only a few times. This chain connects TRBV9 to TRBJ2-3, with D hard to call. The V gene lost 3 bases and the J gene lost 2 bases, with 16 bases spanning the gap. From germline, CDR1 is SGDLS and CDR2 YYNGEE. CDR3 length: 16 residues. The CDR3 sequence is CASSDTGPRPTDTQYF. Written as DNA, the CDR3 is TGTGCCAGCAGCGACACCGGGCCCCGGCCCACAGATACGCAGTATTTT.

The rearrangement links TRBV7-2 to TRBJ2-7, with TRBD2 as a possible D gene (5 bases). Germline lookup yields CDR1 SGHTA and CDR2 FQGNSA. The V and J ends lost 5 bases and 5 bases respectively, with 13 bases between them. The CDR3 runs 13 residues. The CDR3 sequence: CASSPEGVNEQYF. The CDR3 bases are TGTGCCAGCAGCCCAGAGGGCGTCAACGAGCAGTACTTC.

This clonotype has ten or more counts. The chain combines TRBV15 with TRBJ2-1, with D uncertain. V was clipped by 3 bases and J by 2 bases, with 8 bases between them. Germline lookup yields CDR1 LNHNV and CDR2 YYDKDF (reference sequence). The CDR3 consists of 14 residues. CDR3: CATSRDLTYNEQFF. The DNA of the CDR3 is TGTGCCACCAGCAGGGACCTGACCTACAATGAGCAGTTCTTC.

The gene calls are TRBV6-1 and TRBJ2-6; possibly TRBD2 for D (6 bases). CDR3 length: 15 amino acids. Germline V gene sequence: CDR1 MNHNS, CDR2 SASEGT. V shed 9 bases and J shed 1 base, with 13 bases lying between them. DNA for the CDR3: TGTGCCAGTGGGAGGCCGTCATCTGGGGCCAACGTCCTGACTTTC. This codes for CASGRPSSGANVLTF.

The table lists this clonotype with a few counts. CDR3 coding DNA: TGTGCCATCACTCGGAGACAGGGCTCCTACGAGCAGTACTTC. Translating gives CAITRRQGSYEQYF. The V and J genes are TRBV10-3 and TRBJ2-7; TRBD1 agrees at 7 bases. Germline CDR1 ENHRY, CDR2 SYGVKD. The CDR3 totals 14 residues. With V trimmed by 7 bases and J by 0 bases, 6 bases remained unmatched.

The chain carries TRBV7-2 and TRBJ2-7, with TRBD2 matching over 10 bases. The CDR3 runs 16 residues. V dropped 5 bases and J dropped 7; count of bases not matched to a gene: 14. The germline V gene has CDR1 SGHTA and CDR2 FQGNSA. CDR3 sequence: CASSPPSAGGPKEQYF. The CDR3 bases are TGTGCCAGCAGCCCCCCGTCAGCGGGGGGGCCTAAAGAGCAGTACTTC.

This clonotype has more than one count but fewer than ten. CDR3 nucleotide sequence: TGTGCCAGCAGCCTGAACAGGAGATTAGCCAAAAACATTCAGTACTTC. This encodes CASSLNRRLAKNIQYF. The genes are TRBV12-3 or TRBV12-4 and TRBJ2-4; maybe TRBD1 (5 bases). Trimming took off 6 bases at V and 0 bases at J, with 15 bases between the two ends. The CDR3 length is 16 residues.

This chain links TRBV11-1 with TRBJ2-1, with 14 bases aligning to TRBD2. J gave up 7 bases and V 2 bases, and 19 bases lay outside the gene matches. The CDR3 covers 21 residues. In germline, CDR1 is SGHAT, CDR2 FQDESV (reference sequence). The CDR3 spells CASSLIGGGQGWTSGGNEQFF. Written as DNA, the CDR3 is TGTGCCAGCAGCTTAATCGGAGGCGGACAGGGGTGGACTAGCGGGGGGAATGAGCAGTTCTTC.

The chain is built from TRBV5-6 and TRBJ1-2, with 7 bases lining up with TRBD1. This CDR3 contains 16 residues. V shed 3 bases and J 4 bases; nucleotides not matched to a gene: 12. Germline V gives CDR1 SGHDT, CDR2 YYEEEE. The CDR3 nucleotides read TGTGCCAGCAGCTCCCGGGACAGCCGACCCCCCTATGGCTACACCTTC. Its translation is CASSSRDSRPPYGYTF.

This clonotype occurred a few times. The rearrangement joins TRBV4-3 to TRBJ2-1; no definite D call. This CDR3 spans 12 amino acids. Looked up from germline, CDR1 is LGHNA and CDR2 is YSLEER. The ends were cut back, 0 bases at V and 9 bases at J, with 6 bases in the middle. The CDR3 is CASSQDFTEQFF. The CDR3 DNA is TGCGCCAGCAGCCAAGATTTTACTGAGCAGTTCTTC.

CDR3 region: CASSELVPGQSYGYTF. The CDR3, as DNA: TGTGCCAGCAGTGAATTGGTCCCCGGGCAGTCTTATGGCTACACCTTC. The rearrangement uses TRBV2 and TRBJ1-2; the D is unclear. The CDR3 length is 16 residues. V lost 2 bases, J lost 5 bases, and 18 bases lay in between. Per the germline V gene, CDR1 is SNHLY and CDR2 is FYNNEI.

The V call is TRBV29-1, the J call TRBJ1-1; D uncertain. Trimming left V 4 bases short and J 8 bases short, with 14 bases between. The CDR3 totals 12 residues. Germline V gene sequence: CDR1 SQVTM, CDR2 ANQGSEA. For the CDR3, the DNA is TGCAGCGTTGTAGGCGGAGTGGTAGAAGCTTTCTTT. Amino acid sequence: CSVVGGVVEAFF.

The table lists this clonotype with a few counts. The chain recombines TRBV29-1 with TRBJ2-1, with TRBD2 matching over 7 bases. CDR1 and CDR2 (germline): SQVTM, ANQGSEA. CDR3 length: 14 residues. With 4 bases clipped from V and 7 bases from J, the junction kept 10 bases outside the gene matches. CDR3 in DNA: TGCAGCGTTGTTCCCGGGACTACCGGAAATGAGCAGTTCTTC. Encoded protein: CSVVPGTTGNEQFF.

This clonotype was observed a handful of times. The chain employs TRBV10-2 and TRBJ1-2, with unresolved D. Germline lookup yields CDR1 WSHSY and CDR2 SAAADI. The CDR3 is made up of 15 amino acids. V lost 7 bases, J lost 0 bases, and 15 bases lay in between. The CDR3 loop is CASMPGISPNYGYTF. Written as DNA, the CDR3 is TGCGCCAGCATGCCGGGGATTAGCCCTAACTATGGCTACACCTTC.

The rearrangement links TRBV28 to TRBJ2-7; no clear D. From germline, CDR1 is MDHEN and CDR2 SYDVKM. The CDR3 covers 12 residues. The ends were cut back, 2 bases at V and 3 bases at J, with 5 bases in the middle. CDR3 DNA: TGTGCCAGCAGTTTAAACCACTACGAGCAGTACTTC. Its protein product is CASSLNHYEQYF.

This clonotype was seen a few times. V is TRBV7-2 and J is TRBJ2-3; D perhaps matches TRBD2 (6 bases). The CDR3 runs 15 residues. Germline assignment: CDR1 SGHTA and CDR2 FQGNSA. V lost 4 bases to trimming and J lost 0 bases, with 11 bases between them. The CDR3, as DNA: TGTGCCAGCAGCTACGGGACTGCTAGCACAGATACGCAGTATTTT. Its translation is CASSYGTASTDTQYF. The full variable domain, in which reference TRBV7-2 and TRBJ2-3 provide the parts outside the CDR3, is GAGVSQSPSNKVTEKGKDVELRCDPISGHTALYWYRQSLGQGLEFLIYFQGNSAPDKSGLPSDRFSAERTGGSVSTLTIQRTQQEDSAVYLCASSYGTASTDTQYFGPGTRLTVL.

This clonotype has only a few counts. CDR3 in DNA: TGTGCCAGCAGTTTCAGGTCGGGCGGAGGCTACACCTTC. This translates into CASSFRSGGGYTF. The chain carries TRBV12-3 or TRBV12-4 and TRBJ1-2; no definite D call. Trimming shortened V by 3 bases and J by 8 bases, and 13 bases separated the two germline ends. The CDR3 has 13 residues.

The chain recombines TRBV10-3 with TRBJ2-1; TRBD2 aligns across 10 bases. The CDR3 extends over 17 amino acids. V trimming: 8 bases; J trimming: 6 bases; junction bases outside the gene matches: 16. The germline CDR1 and CDR2 sequences are ENHRY and SYGVKD. The DNA of the CDR3 is TGTGCCATCGGCCCTGGGTCTCTAGCGGGAGCAGGCAATGAGCAGTTCTTC. It translates to CAIGPGSLAGAGNEQFF.

This clonotype has only a few counts. The chain links TRBV7-2 to TRBJ1-5; D unresolved. The CDR3 totals 12 residues. CDR1 is SGHTA, CDR2 FQGNSA, per germline. The V end lost 1 base, the J end lost 11 bases, and 9 bases lay between the germline ends. The DNA for the CDR3 is TGTGCCAGCAGCTTAGATGTCAAGACCCAGCATTTT. Translating gives CASSLDVKTQHF.

V is TRBV9 and J is TRBJ2-7; 8 nucleotides match TRBD2. Germline lookup yields CDR1 SGDLS and CDR2 YYNGEE. This CDR3 is built from 16 residues. V was pared by 0 bases and J by 6 bases, with 11 bases of the junction left unmatched. This CDR3 reads CASSVDSGAPAGEQYF. In DNA form, the CDR3 reads TGTGCCAGCAGCGTAGATAGCGGGGCCCCCGCAGGCGAGCAGTACTTC. The full variable domain, with the rest looked up from reference TRBV9 and TRBJ2-7, is DSGVTQTPKHLITATGQRVTLRCSPRSGDLSVYWYQQSLDQGLQFLIQYYNGEERAKGNILERFSAQQFPDLHSELNLSSLELGDSALYFCASSVDSGAPAGEQYFGPGTRLTVT.

The table lists this clonotype with a few counts. This chain uses TRBV18 with TRBJ2-5, with a possible D match to TRBD1 (5 bases). Germline CDR1 and CDR2: KGHSH and LQKENI. This CDR3 is built from 13 residues. V was cut by 3 bases and J by 0 bases, with 5 bases left in between. The chain's CDR3 is CASSPDNQETQYF. The CDR3 coding sequence is TGTGCCAGCTCACCGGACAACCAAGAGACCCAGTACTTC.